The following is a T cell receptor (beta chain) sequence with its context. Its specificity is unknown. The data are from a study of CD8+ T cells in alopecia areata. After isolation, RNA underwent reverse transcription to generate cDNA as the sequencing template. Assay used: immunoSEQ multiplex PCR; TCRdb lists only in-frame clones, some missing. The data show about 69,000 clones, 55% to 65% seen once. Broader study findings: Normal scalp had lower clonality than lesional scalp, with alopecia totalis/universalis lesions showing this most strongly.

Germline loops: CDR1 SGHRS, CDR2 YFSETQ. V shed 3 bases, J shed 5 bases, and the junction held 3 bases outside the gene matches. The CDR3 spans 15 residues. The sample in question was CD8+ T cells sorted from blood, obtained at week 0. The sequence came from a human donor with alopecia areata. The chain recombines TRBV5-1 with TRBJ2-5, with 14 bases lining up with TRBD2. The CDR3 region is CASSSGLAGVETQYF. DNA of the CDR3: TGCGCCAGCAGCTCGGGACTAGCGGGAGTTGAGACCCAGTACTTC. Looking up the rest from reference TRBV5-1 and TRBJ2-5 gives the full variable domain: KAGVTQTPRYLIKTRGQQVTLSCSPISGHRSVSWYQQTPGQGLQFLFEYFSETQRNKGNFPGRFSGRQFSNSRSEMNVSTLELGDSALYLCASSSGLAGVETQYFGPGTRLLVL.